This TCR beta chain was sequenced in a study of long-term antiretroviral therapy in people with HIV. Study-wide results and caveats: HIV repertoires showed narrower CDR3 length ranges than controls.

In regard to this clone: Antigen: not known.

Losses at the gene ends were 3 bases for V and 7 bases for J; bases not matched to a gene: 8. The CDR3 length is 15 residues. Per the germline V gene, CDR1 is MGHDK and CDR2 is SYGVNS. The run of the v3.0 immunoSEQ assay was at survey level. The data were produced by immunoSEQ multiplex PCR, yet TCRdb's version contains in-frame clones alone and is incomplete. Of tens of thousands of clones listed, almost 97% are singletons. This clonotype was obtained from a man aged 25 to 40 with HIV. This specimen consisted of unsorted PBMCs, obtained 6.9 years after starting antiretroviral therapy. V usage is TRBV25-1 and J usage is TRBJ2-5, with TRBD2 matching over 10 bases. As DNA, the CDR3 is TGTGCCAGCAGTGACCCTAGCGGGAGTATCGGGACCCAGTACTTC. Translated: CASSDPSGSIGTQYF.